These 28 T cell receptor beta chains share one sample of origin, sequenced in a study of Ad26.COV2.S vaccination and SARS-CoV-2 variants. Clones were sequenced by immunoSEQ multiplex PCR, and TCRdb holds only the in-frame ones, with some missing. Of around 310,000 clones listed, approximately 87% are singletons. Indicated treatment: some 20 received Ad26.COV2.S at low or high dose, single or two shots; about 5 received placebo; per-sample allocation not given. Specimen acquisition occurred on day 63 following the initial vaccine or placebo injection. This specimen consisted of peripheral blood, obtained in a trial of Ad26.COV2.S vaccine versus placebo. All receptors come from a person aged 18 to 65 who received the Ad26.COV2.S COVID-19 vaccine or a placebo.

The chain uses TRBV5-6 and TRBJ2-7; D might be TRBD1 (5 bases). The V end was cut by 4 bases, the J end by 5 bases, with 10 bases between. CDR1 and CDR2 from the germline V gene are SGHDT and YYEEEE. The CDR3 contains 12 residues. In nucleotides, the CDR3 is TGTGCCAGCAGCGATCAGGGTAACGAGCAGTACTTC. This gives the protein CASSDQGNEQYF.

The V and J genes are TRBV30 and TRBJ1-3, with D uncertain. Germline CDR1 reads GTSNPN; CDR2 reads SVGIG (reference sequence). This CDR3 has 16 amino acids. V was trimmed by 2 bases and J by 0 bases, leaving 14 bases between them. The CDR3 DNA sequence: TGTGCCTGGAGTCTCCTGGACGGTTACTCTGGAAACACCATATATTTT. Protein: CAWSLLDGYSGNTIYF.

Written as DNA, the CDR3 is TGTGCCTGGTTAACCGGGGAGCTGTTTTTT. Encoded protein: CAWLTGELFF. This chain joins TRBV5-6 and TRBJ2-2; D ambiguous. The V and J ends lost 10 bases and 5 bases respectively, with 6 bases between them. Germline-derived CDR1 and CDR2 are SGHDT and YYEEEE. This CDR3 has 10 residues.

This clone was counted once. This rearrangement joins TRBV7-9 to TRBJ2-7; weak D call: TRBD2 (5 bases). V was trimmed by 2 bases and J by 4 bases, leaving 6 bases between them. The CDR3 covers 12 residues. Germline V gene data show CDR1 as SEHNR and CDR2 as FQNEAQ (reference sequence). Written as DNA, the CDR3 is TGTGCCAGCAGCTTACGAGGGTACGAGCAGTACTTC. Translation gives CASSLRGYEQYF.

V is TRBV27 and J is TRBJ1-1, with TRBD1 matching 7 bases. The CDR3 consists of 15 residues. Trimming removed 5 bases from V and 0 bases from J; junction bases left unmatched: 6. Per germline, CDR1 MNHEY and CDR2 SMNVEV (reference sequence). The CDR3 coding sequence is TGTGCCAGCAGTCTCTCACAGGGGATGAACACTGAAGCTTTCTTT. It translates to CASSLSQGMNTEAFF.

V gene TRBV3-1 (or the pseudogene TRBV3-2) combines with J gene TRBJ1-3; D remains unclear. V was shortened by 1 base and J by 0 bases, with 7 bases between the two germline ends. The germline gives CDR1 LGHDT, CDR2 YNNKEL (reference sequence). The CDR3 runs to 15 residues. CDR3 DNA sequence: TGTGCCAGCAGCCAAGCTTCGTCCTCTGGAAACACCATATATTTT. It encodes CASSQASSSGNTIYF.

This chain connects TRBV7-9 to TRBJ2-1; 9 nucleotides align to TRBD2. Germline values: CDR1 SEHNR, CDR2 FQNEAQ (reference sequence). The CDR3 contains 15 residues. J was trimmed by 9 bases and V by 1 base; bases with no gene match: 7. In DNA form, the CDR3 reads TGTGCCAGCAGCTTAGGAGGACTAGCGATTGGTGAGCAGTTCTTC. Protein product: CASSLGGLAIGEQFF.

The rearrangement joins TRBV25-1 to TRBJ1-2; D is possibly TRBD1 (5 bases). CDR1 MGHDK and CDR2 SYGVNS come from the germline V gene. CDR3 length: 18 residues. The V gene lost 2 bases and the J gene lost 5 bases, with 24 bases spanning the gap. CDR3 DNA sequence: TGTGCCAGCAGTGAAGCAGACACCAACAGCCGGGGGGAATATGGCTACACCTTC. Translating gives CASSEADTNSRGEYGYTF.

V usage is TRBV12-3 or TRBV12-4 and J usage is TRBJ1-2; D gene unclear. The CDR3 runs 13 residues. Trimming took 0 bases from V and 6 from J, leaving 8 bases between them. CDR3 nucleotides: TGTGCCAGCAGTTTAGCGAACAGTAATGGCTACACCTTC. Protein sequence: CASSLANSNGYTF.

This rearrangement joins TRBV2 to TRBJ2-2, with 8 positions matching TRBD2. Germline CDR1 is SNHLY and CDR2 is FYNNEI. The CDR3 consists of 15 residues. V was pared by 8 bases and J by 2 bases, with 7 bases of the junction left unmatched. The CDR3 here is CASSESGGNTGELFF. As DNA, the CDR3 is TGTGCCAGCTCGGAGAGCGGGGGTAACACCGGGGAGCTGTTTTTT.

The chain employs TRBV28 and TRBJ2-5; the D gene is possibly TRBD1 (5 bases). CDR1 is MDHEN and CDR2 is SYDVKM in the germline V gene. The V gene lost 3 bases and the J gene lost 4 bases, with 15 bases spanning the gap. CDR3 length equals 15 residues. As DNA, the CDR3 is TGTGCCAGCAGTTTTGTTGGTCAGGGTGGAGAGACCCAGTACTTC. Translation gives CASSFVGQGGETQYF.

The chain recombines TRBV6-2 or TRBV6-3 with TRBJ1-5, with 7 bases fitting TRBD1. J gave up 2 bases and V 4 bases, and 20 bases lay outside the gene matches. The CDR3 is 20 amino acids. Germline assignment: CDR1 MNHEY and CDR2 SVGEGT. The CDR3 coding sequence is TGTGCCAGCAGTTTAACCGTCCGGGACAGAGGAGGAGTGGGCAATCAGCCCCAGCATTTT. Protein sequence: CASSLTVRDRGGVGNQPQHF.

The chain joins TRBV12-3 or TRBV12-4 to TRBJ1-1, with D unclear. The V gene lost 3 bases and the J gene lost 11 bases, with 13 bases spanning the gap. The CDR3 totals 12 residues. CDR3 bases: TGTGCCAGCAGTTTTCAAGCCTTTGAGGCTTTCTTT. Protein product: CASSFQAFEAFF.

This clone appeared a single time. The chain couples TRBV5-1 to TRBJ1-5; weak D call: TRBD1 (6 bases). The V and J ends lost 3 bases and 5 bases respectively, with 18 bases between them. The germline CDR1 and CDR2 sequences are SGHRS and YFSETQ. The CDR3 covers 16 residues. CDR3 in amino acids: CASSYARTSGDQPQHF. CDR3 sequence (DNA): TGCGCCAGCAGCTATGCGCGGACCTCAGGGGATCAGCCCCAGCATTTT.

The CDR3 spells CASSLVFGTGGSETQYF. Here the CDR3 DNA reads TGTGCCAGCAGCTTGGTCTTTGGTACAGGGGGCTCGGAGACCCAGTACTTC. V and J are TRBV7-9 and TRBJ2-5; 9 bases match TRBD1. There are 17 residues in the CDR3. Losses at the gene ends were 3 bases for V and 5 bases for J; bases not matched to a gene: 13. Germline CDR1 SEHNR, CDR2 FQNEAQ (reference sequence).

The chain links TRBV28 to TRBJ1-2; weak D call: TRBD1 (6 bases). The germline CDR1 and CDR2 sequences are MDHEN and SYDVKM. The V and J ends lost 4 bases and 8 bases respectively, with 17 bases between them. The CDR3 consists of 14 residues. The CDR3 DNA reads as TGTGCCAGCAGTTCTTACTCAGGGGCTTGGGGCTACACCTTC. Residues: CASSSYSGAWGYTF.

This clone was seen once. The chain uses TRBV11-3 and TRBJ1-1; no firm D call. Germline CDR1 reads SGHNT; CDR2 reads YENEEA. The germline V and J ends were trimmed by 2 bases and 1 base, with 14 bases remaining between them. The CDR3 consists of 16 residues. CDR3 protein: CASSLYPPETNTEAFF. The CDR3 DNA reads TGTGCCAGCAGCTTATACCCCCCAGAGACGAACACTGAAGCTTTCTTT.

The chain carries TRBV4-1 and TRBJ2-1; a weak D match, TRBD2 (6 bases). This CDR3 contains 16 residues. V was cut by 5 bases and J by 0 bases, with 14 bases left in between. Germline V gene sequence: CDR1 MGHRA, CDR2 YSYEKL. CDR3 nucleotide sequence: TGCGCCAGCAGCTCCCGACGGGGGAGCTCCTACAATGAGCAGTTCTTC. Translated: CASSSRRGSSYNEQFF.

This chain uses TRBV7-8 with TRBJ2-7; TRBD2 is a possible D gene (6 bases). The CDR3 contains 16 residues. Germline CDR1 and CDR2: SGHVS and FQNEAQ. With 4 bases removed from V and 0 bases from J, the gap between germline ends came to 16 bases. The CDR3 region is CASSSELAGSSYEQYV. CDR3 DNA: TGTGCCAGCAGCTCGGAGCTGGCGGGAAGCTCCTACGAGCAGTACGTC.

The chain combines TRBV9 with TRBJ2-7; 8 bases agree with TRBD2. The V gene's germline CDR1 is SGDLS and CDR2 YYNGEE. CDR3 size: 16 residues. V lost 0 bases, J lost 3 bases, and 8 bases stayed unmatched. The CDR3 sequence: CASSVDWERGLYEQYF. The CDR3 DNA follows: TGTGCCAGCAGCGTAGATTGGGAGCGGGGGCTCTACGAGCAGTACTTC.

The CDR3 DNA follows: TGTGCCACCAGTGGGGACCAAGAGACCCAGTACTTC. Its protein is CATSGDQETQYF. The gene calls are TRBV24-1 and TRBJ2-5; D is ambiguous. The CDR3 sequence is 12 residues long. The V gene lost 5 bases and the J gene lost 0 bases, with 3 bases spanning the gap. Germline assignment: CDR1 KGHDR and CDR2 SFDVKD.

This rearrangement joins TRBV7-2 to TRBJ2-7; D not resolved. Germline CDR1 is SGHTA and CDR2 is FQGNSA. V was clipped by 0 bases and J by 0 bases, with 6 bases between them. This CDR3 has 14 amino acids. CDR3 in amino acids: CASSLALSSYEQYF. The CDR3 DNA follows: TGTGCCAGCAGCTTAGCGCTTAGCTCCTACGAGCAGTACTTC.

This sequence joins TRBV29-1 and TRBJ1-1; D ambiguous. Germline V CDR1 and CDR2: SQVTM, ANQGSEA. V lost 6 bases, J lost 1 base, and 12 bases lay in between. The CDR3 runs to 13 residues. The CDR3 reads CSVLQIENTEAFF. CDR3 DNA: TGCAGCGTACTACAAATCGAGAACACTGAAGCTTTCTTT.

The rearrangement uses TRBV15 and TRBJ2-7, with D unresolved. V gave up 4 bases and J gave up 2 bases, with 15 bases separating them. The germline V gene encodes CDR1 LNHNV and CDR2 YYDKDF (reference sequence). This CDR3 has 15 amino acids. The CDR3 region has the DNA TGTGCCACCAGCAAACAACAGAGTCCTACCTACGAGCAGTACTTC. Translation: CATSKQQSPTYEQYF.

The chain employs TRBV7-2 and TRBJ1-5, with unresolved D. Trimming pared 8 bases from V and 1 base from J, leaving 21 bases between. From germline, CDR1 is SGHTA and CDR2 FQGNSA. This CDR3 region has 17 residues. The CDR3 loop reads CASGRSGSSASNQPQHF. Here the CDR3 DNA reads TGTGCCAGCGGACGGTCGGGGAGTAGCGCGAGCAATCAGCCCCAGCATTTT.

This CDR3 reads CASSFLAGPNTEAFF. In DNA form, the CDR3 reads TGTGCCAGCAGCTTCTTGGCGGGACCAAACACTGAAGCTTTCTTT. V is TRBV13 and J is TRBJ1-1; tentative D call: TRBD1 (5 bases). The CDR3 runs to 15 residues. CDR1 PRHDT and CDR2 FYEKMQ come from the germline V gene (reference sequence). V was pared by 3 bases and J by 2 bases, with 13 bases between.

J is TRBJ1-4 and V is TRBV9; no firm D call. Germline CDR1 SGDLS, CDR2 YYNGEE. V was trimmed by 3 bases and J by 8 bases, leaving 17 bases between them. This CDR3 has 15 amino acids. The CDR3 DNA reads TGTGCCAGCAGCGCGGTACTCGGCGGAGGGGAAAAACTGTTTTTT. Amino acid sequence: CASSAVLGGGEKLFF.

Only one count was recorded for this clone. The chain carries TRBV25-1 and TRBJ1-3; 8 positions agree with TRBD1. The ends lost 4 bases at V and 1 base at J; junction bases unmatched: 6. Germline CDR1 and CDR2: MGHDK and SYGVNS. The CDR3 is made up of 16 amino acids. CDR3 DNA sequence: TGTGCCAGCAGTGCACGCAGGGGGCGATCTGGAAACACCATATATTTT. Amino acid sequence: CASSARRGRSGNTIYF.